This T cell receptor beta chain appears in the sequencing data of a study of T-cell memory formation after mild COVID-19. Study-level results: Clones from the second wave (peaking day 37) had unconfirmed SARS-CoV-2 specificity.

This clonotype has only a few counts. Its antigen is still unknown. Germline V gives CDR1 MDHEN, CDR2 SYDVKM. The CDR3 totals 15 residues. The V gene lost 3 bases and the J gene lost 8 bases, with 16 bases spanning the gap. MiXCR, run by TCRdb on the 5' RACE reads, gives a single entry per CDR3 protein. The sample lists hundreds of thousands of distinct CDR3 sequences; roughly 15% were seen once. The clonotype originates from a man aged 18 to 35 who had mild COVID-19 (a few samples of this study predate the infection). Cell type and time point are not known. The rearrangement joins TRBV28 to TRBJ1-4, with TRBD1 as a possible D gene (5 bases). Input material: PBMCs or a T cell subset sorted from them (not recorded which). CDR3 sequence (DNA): TGTGCCAGCAGTTTCTCCGGACTGGGGGGAGAAAAACTGTTTTTT. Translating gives CASSFSGLGGEKLFF.